The present T cell receptor (beta chain) was sequenced within a study of somatic mutations in cytotoxic T cells in rheumatoid arthritis. The germline V gene has CDR1 SGHDT and CDR2 YYEEEE. V dropped 1 base and J dropped 5 bases, with 22 bases sitting between them. The CDR3 sequence is 18 residues long. A remark on this clone: Its matching antigen is unknown.

Only in-frame clones appear in the TCRdb table, and some are missing; sequencing was by immunoSEQ multiplex PCR. The top ten hold around 9% of the sample, which has 25,000 to 35,000 clones, 70% to 90% seen once. Points from the study as a whole: Over 20% of CD8+ cells belonged to the largest CD8+ clone in about an eighth of the 65 patients. For rheumatoid arthritis patients, the slight TRBV07 underrepresentation lacked multiple-comparison adjustment.

The chain uses TRBV5-6 and TRBJ1-5; tentatively, D is TRBD1 (5 bases). The specimen sequenced was CD8+ T cells sorted from blood. This receptor was identified in an adult with rheumatoid arthritis. CDR3 nucleotide sequence: TGTGCCAGCAGCTTGTATACGGGGGACGGCAGATTCGATCAGCCCCAGCATTTT. Its translation: CASSLYTGDGRFDQPQHF.